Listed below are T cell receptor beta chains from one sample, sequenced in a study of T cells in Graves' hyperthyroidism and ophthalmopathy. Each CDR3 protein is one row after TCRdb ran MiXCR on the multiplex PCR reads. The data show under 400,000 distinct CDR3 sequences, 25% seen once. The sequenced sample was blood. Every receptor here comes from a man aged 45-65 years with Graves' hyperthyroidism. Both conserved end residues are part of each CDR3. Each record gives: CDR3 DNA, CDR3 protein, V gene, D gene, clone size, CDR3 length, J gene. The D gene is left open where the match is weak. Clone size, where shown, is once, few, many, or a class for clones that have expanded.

CDR3nt: TGTGCCTGGACACCGGGGAATTCACCCCTCCACTTT
CDR3aa: CAWTPGNSPLHF
v_gene: TRBV30
d_gene: NA
abundance: NA
len: 12
j_gene: TRBJ1-6

CDR3nt: TGTGCCAGCAGCCAATGGGCAGCCAGAGGGTCACCCCTCCACTTT
CDR3aa: CASSQWAARGSPLHF
v_gene: TRBV3-1
d_gene: NA
abundance: many
len: 15
j_gene: TRBJ1-6

CDR3nt: TGCGCCAGCAGCATACGGACAGTTGACGGCTACACCTTC
CDR3aa: CASSIRTVDGYTF
v_gene: TRBV5-1
d_gene: NA
abundance: NA
len: 13
j_gene: TRBJ1-2

CDR3nt: TGTGCCAGCAACCCAGGGACTAGGCCTAATGAGCAGTTCTTC
CDR3aa: CASNPGTRPNEQFF
v_gene: TRBV28
d_gene: TRBD2
abundance: many
len: 14
j_gene: TRBJ2-1

CDR3nt: TGTGCCAGCAGTTCCTGGACAGGGGGCAGGGCTTTCTTT
CDR3aa: CASSSWTGGRAFF
v_gene: TRBV27
d_gene: TRBD1
abundance: few
len: 13
j_gene: TRBJ1-1

CDR3nt: TGTGCCAGCAGTGGGAAACAGGGTGACATTCAGTACTTC
CDR3aa: CASSGKQGDIQYF
v_gene: TRBV6-1
d_gene: NA
abundance: many
len: 13
j_gene: TRBJ2-4

CDR3nt: TGTGCCAGCAGCTTAGTGGGACTTGTCACAGATACGCAGTATTTT
CDR3aa: CASSLVGLVTDTQYF
v_gene: TRBV11-2
d_gene: NA
abundance: many
len: 15
j_gene: TRBJ2-3

CDR3nt: TGTGCCAGCAGTGCGACCCCGGGACATAAGATCACTGAAGCTTTCTTT
CDR3aa: CASSATPGHKITEAFF
v_gene: TRBV6-1
d_gene: NA
abundance: once
len: 16
j_gene: TRBJ1-1

CDR3nt: TGTGCCAGCAGAGCAGAGGACAGGGGAAATCAGCCCCAGCATTTT
CDR3aa: CASRAEDRGNQPQHF
v_gene: TRBV2
d_gene: TRBD1
abundance: many
len: 15
j_gene: TRBJ1-5

CDR3nt: TGTGCCAGTCACGGACCGGGCCGGAGCTACACCTTC
CDR3aa: CASHGPGRSYTF
v_gene: TRBV27
d_gene: NA
abundance: NA
len: 12
j_gene: TRBJ1-2

CDR3nt: TGCAGCGTTGTATCCAACACAGATACGCAGTATTTT
CDR3aa: CSVVSNTDTQYF
v_gene: TRBV29-1
d_gene: NA
abundance: NA
len: 12
j_gene: TRBJ2-3

CDR3nt: TGTGCCAGCAGCCCCCTGACTAGCGCGTCCGGGGAGCTGTTTTTT
CDR3aa: CASSPLTSASGELFF
v_gene: TRBV3-1
d_gene: TRBD2
abundance: few
len: 15
j_gene: TRBJ2-2

CDR3nt: TGCGCCAGCAGCCAATATACGGGGTATGGCTACACCTTC
CDR3aa: CASSQYTGYGYTF
v_gene: TRBV5-1
d_gene: NA
abundance: NA
len: 13
j_gene: TRBJ1-2

CDR3nt: TGTGCCAGCAGCCCCAGGACTAGCGGGAGTCTGTACTTC
CDR3aa: CASSPRTSGSLYF
v_gene: TRBV11-2
d_gene: TRBD2
abundance: NA
len: 13
j_gene: TRBJ2-5

CDR3nt: TGCGCCAGCAGCTGGGGACTAGCGGGAGATATGGGTTACGAGCAGTACTTC
CDR3aa: CASSWGLAGDMGYEQYF
v_gene: TRBV5-1
d_gene: TRBD2
abundance: NA
len: 17
j_gene: TRBJ2-7

CDR3nt: TGTGCCAGCAGTTCGTTGGGGCAGCTAGCCTACGAGCAGTACTTC
CDR3aa: CASSSLGQLAYEQYF
v_gene: TRBV28
d_gene: NA
abundance: many
len: 15
j_gene: TRBJ2-7

CDR3nt: TGCAGTGCTAGAGGACGGATGAACTATGGCTACACCTTC
CDR3aa: CSARGRMNYGYTF
v_gene: TRBV20-1
d_gene: NA
abundance: few
len: 13
j_gene: TRBJ1-2

CDR3nt: TGTGCCAGCAGTTTAGGGACAGGCGGCCCAGATACGCAGTATTTT
CDR3aa: CASSLGTGGPDTQYF
v_gene: TRBV27
d_gene: TRBD1
abundance: NA
len: 15
j_gene: TRBJ2-3

CDR3nt: TGTGCCAGCACTCTGGGCACCGGGGAGCTGTTTTTT
CDR3aa: CASTLGTGELFF
v_gene: TRBV6-1
d_gene: NA
abundance: few
len: 12
j_gene: TRBJ2-2

CDR3nt: TGTGCCAGCAGTTTACTCCACCCTCGGGGGCCAAATAATTCACCCCTCCACTTT
CDR3aa: CASSLLHPRGPNNSPLHF
v_gene: TRBV27
d_gene: NA
abundance: NA
len: 18
j_gene: TRBJ1-6

CDR3nt: TGTGCCAGCAGCTCCGGACCCCCAGGGCACAATGAGCAGTTCTTC
CDR3aa: CASSSGPPGHNEQFF
v_gene: TRBV7-3
d_gene: NA
abundance: few
len: 15
j_gene: TRBJ2-1

CDR3nt: TGTGCCAGCAGTTCATCCGGGACAGCAAGATCCTATGGCTACACCTTC
CDR3aa: CASSSSGTARSYGYTF
v_gene: TRBV12-3/TRBV12-4
d_gene: TRBD1
abundance: NA
len: 16
j_gene: TRBJ1-2

CDR3nt: TGTGCCAGCATCGCGGATACGCAGTATTTT
CDR3aa: CASIADTQYF
v_gene: TRBV2
d_gene: NA
abundance: many
len: 10
j_gene: TRBJ2-3

CDR3nt: TGTGCCAGCAGCTTAACGTTTACTAGCGGGACCGCAGATACGCAGTATTTT
CDR3aa: CASSLTFTSGTADTQYF
v_gene: TRBV7-3
d_gene: TRBD2
abundance: NA
len: 17
j_gene: TRBJ2-3

CDR3nt: TGTGCTAGTGGTGGGATGGGGACTAGCGGCGACAATGAGCAGTTCTTC
CDR3aa: CASGGMGTSGDNEQFF
v_gene: TRBV12-5
d_gene: TRBD2
abundance: many
len: 16
j_gene: TRBJ2-1

CDR3nt: TGTGCCAGCAGTGGAGTTAGCGAGGCAGATACGCAGTATTTT
CDR3aa: CASSGVSEADTQYF
v_gene: TRBV2
d_gene: NA
abundance: many
len: 14
j_gene: TRBJ2-3

CDR3nt: TGCAGCGTTGAGAAAGGGCTGGAGACCCAGTACTTC
CDR3aa: CSVEKGLETQYF
v_gene: TRBV29-1
d_gene: NA
abundance: NA
len: 12
j_gene: TRBJ2-5

CDR3nt: TGCGCCAGCAGCTGGGACAGGGCCTACGAGCAGTACTTC
CDR3aa: CASSWDRAYEQYF
v_gene: TRBV5-1
d_gene: TRBD1
abundance: NA
len: 13
j_gene: TRBJ2-7

CDR3nt: TGTGCCAGCTCACCACTAGCAGGGCAGAACACTGAAGCTTTCTTT
CDR3aa: CASSPLAGQNTEAFF
v_gene: TRBV18
d_gene: NA
abundance: many
len: 15
j_gene: TRBJ1-1

CDR3nt: TGTGCCAGCAGTTCTCGGGACAATGAGCAGTTCTTC
CDR3aa: CASSSRDNEQFF
v_gene: TRBV7-2
d_gene: NA
abundance: NA
len: 12
j_gene: TRBJ2-1

CDR3nt: TGTGCCAGCAGCCAGAGGACAAGCCAAGAGACCCAGTACTTC
CDR3aa: CASSQRTSQETQYF
v_gene: TRBV3-1
d_gene: NA
abundance: NA
len: 14
j_gene: TRBJ2-5

CDR3nt: TGCAGTGCTAGTCCGGGCAGGGTGTACAATGAGCAGTTCTTC
CDR3aa: CSASPGRVYNEQFF
v_gene: TRBV20-1
d_gene: NA
abundance: many
len: 14
j_gene: TRBJ2-1

CDR3nt: TGTGCCAGCAGTTTATTAGGTAATCAGCCCCGGCATTTT
CDR3aa: CASSLLGNQPRHF
v_gene: TRBV28
d_gene: NA
abundance: once
len: 13
j_gene: TRBJ1-5

CDR3nt: TGCAGCGTTAGCGTCGGCGGGGAAGGGAATGAGCAGTTCTTC
CDR3aa: CSVSVGGEGNEQFF
v_gene: TRBV29-1
d_gene: NA
abundance: few
len: 14
j_gene: TRBJ2-1

CDR3nt: TGTGCCAGCAGCTTATCCGGCAGGCGAATAAACTACAATCAGCCCCAGCATTTT
CDR3aa: CASSLSGRRINYNQPQHF
v_gene: TRBV11-3
d_gene: NA
abundance: NA
len: 18
j_gene: TRBJ1-5

CDR3nt: TGTGCCAGCAGCGTAGGGGGGAACACTGAAGCTTTCTTT
CDR3aa: CASSVGGNTEAFF
v_gene: TRBV3-1
d_gene: NA
abundance: many
len: 13
j_gene: TRBJ1-1

CDR3nt: TGCAGTGCGACCGCACCACTTAGGGGCGGGTTGACCCAGTACTTC
CDR3aa: CSATAPLRGGLTQYF
v_gene: TRBV20-1
d_gene: NA
abundance: NA
len: 15
j_gene: TRBJ2-5

CDR3nt: TGTGCCAGCAGTTTTAGGGGACGGATAGCGGGAGTGATCTACGAGCAGTACTTC
CDR3aa: CASSFRGRIAGVIYEQYF
v_gene: TRBV27
d_gene: TRBD2
abundance: few
len: 18
j_gene: TRBJ2-7

CDR3nt: TGTGCCAGCAGTCCCCCCGGGACTAGCTTGGTGACCCAGTACTTC
CDR3aa: CASSPPGTSLVTQYF
v_gene: TRBV11-2
d_gene: TRBD2
abundance: many
len: 15
j_gene: TRBJ2-5

CDR3nt: TGTGCCAGCAGCACCGGGACTAGCGGGAGGGCCCACAATGTTGAGCAGTTCTTC
CDR3aa: CASSTGTSGRAHNVEQFF
v_gene: TRBV7-6
d_gene: TRBD2
abundance: NA
len: 18
j_gene: TRBJ2-1